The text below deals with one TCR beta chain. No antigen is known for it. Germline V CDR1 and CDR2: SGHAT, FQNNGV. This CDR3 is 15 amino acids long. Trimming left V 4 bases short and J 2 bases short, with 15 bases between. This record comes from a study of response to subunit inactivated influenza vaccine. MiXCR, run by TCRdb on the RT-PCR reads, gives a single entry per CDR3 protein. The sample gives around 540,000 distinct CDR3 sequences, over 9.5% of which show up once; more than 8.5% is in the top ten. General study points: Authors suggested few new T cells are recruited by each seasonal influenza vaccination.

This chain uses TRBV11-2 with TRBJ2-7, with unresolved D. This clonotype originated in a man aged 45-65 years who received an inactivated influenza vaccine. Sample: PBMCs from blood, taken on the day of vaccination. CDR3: CASSYRVQWTYEQYF. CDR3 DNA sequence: TGTGCCAGCAGCTATAGGGTTCAATGGACCTACGAGCAGTACTTC.